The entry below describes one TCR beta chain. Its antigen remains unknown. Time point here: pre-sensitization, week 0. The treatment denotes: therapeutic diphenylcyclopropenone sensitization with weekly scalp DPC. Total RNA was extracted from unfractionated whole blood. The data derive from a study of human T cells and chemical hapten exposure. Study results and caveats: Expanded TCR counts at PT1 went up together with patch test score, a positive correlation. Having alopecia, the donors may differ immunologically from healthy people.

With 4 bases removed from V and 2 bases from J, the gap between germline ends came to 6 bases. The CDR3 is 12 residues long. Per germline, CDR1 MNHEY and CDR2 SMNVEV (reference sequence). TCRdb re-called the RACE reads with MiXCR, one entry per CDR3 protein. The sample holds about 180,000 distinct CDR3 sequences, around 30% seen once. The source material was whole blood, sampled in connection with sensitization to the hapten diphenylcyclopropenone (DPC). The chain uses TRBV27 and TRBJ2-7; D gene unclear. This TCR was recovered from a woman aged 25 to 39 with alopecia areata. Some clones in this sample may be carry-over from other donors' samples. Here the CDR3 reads CASSSIPYEQYF. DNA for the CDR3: TGTGCCAGCAGTTCAATCCCCTACGAGCAGTACTTC.